Following are 15 T cell receptor beta chains from one sample sequenced in a study of blood T cells in healthy people across ages. Then a second PCR, running roughly 7 to 11 cycles, was carried out with a sample-barcoded 5' primer and a J-beta primer mix. In TCRdb, the 5' RACE reads were re-called with MiXCR into one record per CDR3 protein. The data contain some 1.6 million distinct CDR3 sequences, about 31% of them singletons. Sequenced: blood. Receptors were obtained from a woman in her twenties or thirties in good health.

On this clonotype: A much larger clone is a single base away; this may be a read error. The chain carries TRBV18 and TRBJ2-1; D remains ambiguous. The V end lost 3 bases, the J end lost 11 bases, and 11 bases lay between the germline ends. Germline CDR1 and CDR2: KGHSH and LQKENI. The CDR3 consists of 12 residues. CDR3 loop: CASSPLADKQFF. The CDR3 DNA reads TGTGCCAGCTCACCGTTAGCCGATAAGCAGTTCTTC.

Details on this clonotype: The junction differs from germline at one of its ends, possibly a read error. The rearrangement joins TRBV3-1 to TRBJ1-6, with no clear D. The CDR3 length is 15 residues. Germline CDR1 is LGHDT and CDR2 is YNNKEL (reference sequence). CDR3 sequence: CASSQEGSSLVPPHF. The CDR3 DNA follows: TGTGCCAGCAGCCAAGAAGGGTCCAGTTTGGTGCCCCCCCACTTT.

The gene calls are TRBV4-1 and TRBJ2-1, with a possible D match to TRBD2 (6 bases). This CDR3 spans 15 amino acids. The V gene lost 0 bases and the J gene lost 9 bases, with 15 bases spanning the gap. The germline gives CDR1 MGHRA, CDR2 YSYEKL. This CDR3 reads CASSQEPGLRSEQFF. The CDR3 bases are TGCGCCAGCAGCCAAGAGCCGGGACTTAGGAGTGAGCAGTTCTTC.

The J gene is TRBJ2-7, the V gene TRBV10-3; TRBD1 matches 10 bases. V shed 10 bases and J 3 bases; nucleotides not matched to a gene: 9. The CDR3 totals 14 residues. Germline V gives CDR1 ENHRY, CDR2 SYGVKD. For the CDR3, the DNA is TGTGCCACCCTTTCCGGGACAGGGGACTACGAGCAGTACTTC. Encoded protein: CATLSGTGDYEQYF.

CDR3 amino acids: CASSMDTGQGYTF. The CDR3 DNA follows: TGTGCCAGCAGCATGGATACAGGGCAGGGCTACACCTTC. This chain connects TRBV6-1 to TRBJ1-2; tentative D call: TRBD1 (6 bases). Trimming took off 6 bases at V and 8 bases at J, with 16 bases between the two ends. CDR3 length: 13 amino acids. Germline V gives CDR1 MNHNS, CDR2 SASEGT.

This sequence joins TRBV5-4 and TRBJ2-1, with D possibly being TRBD2 (6 bases). This CDR3 has 12 amino acids. Trimming pared 4 bases from V and 15 bases from J, leaving 17 bases between. In germline, CDR1 is SGHNT, CDR2 YYREEE (reference sequence). For the CDR3, the DNA is TGTGCCAGCAGCACTGCGGGACCGGGTTCGTTCTTC. Protein sequence: CASSTAGPGSFF.

There are many counts of this clonotype. V gene TRBV5-1 combines with J gene TRBJ2-7; the D is unclear. This CDR3 region has 14 residues. The germline V gene encodes CDR1 SGHRS and CDR2 YFSETQ. V lost 4 bases and J lost 2, with 13 bases in between. CDR3 amino acids: CASSPRSSPYEQYF. Here the CDR3 DNA reads TGCGCCAGCAGCCCACGGTCGTCCCCCTACGAGCAGTACTTC. The variable domain in full, with the rest retrieved from reference TRBV5-1 and TRBJ2-7, is KAGVTQTPRYLIKTRGQQVTLSCSPISGHRSVSWYQQTPGQGLQFLFEYFSETQRNKGNFPGRFSGRQFSNSRSEMNVSTLELGDSALYLCASSPRSSPYEQYFGPGTRLTVT.

This clonotype has just a few counts. The chain is built from TRBV7-2 and TRBJ1-4, with TRBD1 identical over 9 bases. Germline V CDR1 and CDR2: SGHTA, FQGNSA. The CDR3 totals 13 residues. The V segment lost 4 bases and the J segment 8 bases; nucleotides outside the gene matches: 2. The CDR3 protein is CASSYGQGEKLFF. Written as DNA, the CDR3 is TGTGCCAGCAGCTACGGACAGGGGGAAAAACTGTTTTTT.

This clonotype was detected only a few times. V gene TRBV6-5 combines with J gene TRBJ2-6; 8 bases line up with TRBD1. This CDR3 is 17 amino acids long. Germline assignment: CDR1 MNHEY and CDR2 SVGAGI. V shed 2 bases, J shed 4 bases, and the junction held 7 bases outside the gene matches. The CDR3 protein is CASSYLQGARGANVLTF. CDR3 nucleotides: TGTGCCAGCAGTTACCTCCAGGGGGCTAGAGGGGCCAACGTCCTGACTTTC.

This clonotype was counted at least ten times. CDR3 bases: TGTGCCAGCAGTTCAACAGGGAACGAGCAGTACTTC. Translated, it gives CASSSTGNEQYF. The V call is TRBV27, the J call TRBJ2-7; TRBD1 might be the D (6 bases). V lost 4 bases to trimming and J lost 5 bases, with 9 bases between them. CDR3 length: 12 amino acids. Germline V CDR1 and CDR2: MNHEY, SMNVEV (reference sequence).

In its sample, this clonotype was seen a few times. The V call is TRBV4-1, the J call TRBJ1-6; possible D gene TRBD1, 5 bases. The CDR3 consists of 13 residues. V was clipped by 0 bases and J by 15 bases, with 12 bases between them. Germline V gene data show CDR1 as MGHRA and CDR2 as YSYEKL. CDR3 sequence reads: CASSQEVAGHLHF. Written as DNA, the CDR3 is TGCGCCAGCAGCCAAGAGGTTGCAGGGCACCTCCACTTT.

Only a few counts were recorded for this clonotype. The chain is built from TRBV3-1 and TRBJ2-1; 7 positions agree with TRBD2. The length of the CDR3 is 15 residues. The ends lost 3 bases at V and 7 bases at J; junction bases unmatched: 9. Germline V lookup: CDR1 LGHDT, CDR2 YNNKEL (reference sequence). The CDR3 reads CASSQDSGWANEQFF. The DNA for the CDR3 is TGTGCCAGCAGCCAGGATAGCGGGTGGGCTAATGAGCAGTTCTTC.

Comments on this clonotype: A single base separates this from a much larger clone, so it may be a read error. The chain recombines TRBV29-1 with TRBJ1-2, with D perhaps TRBD1 (5 bases). CDR3 length equals 11 residues. The V gene's germline CDR1 is SQVTM and CDR2 ANQGSEA. The CDR3 bases are TGCGGCGTCCCGACAGTTCCGAGCTACACCTTC. This translates into CGVPTVPSYTF.

Notes on this clonotype: Sequence at one end of the junction differs from germline and may be a read error. The chain joins TRBV15 to TRBJ1-6, with D perhaps TRBD1 (6 bases). This CDR3 has 14 residues. Germline-derived CDR1 and CDR2 are LNHNV and YYDKDF (reference sequence). CDR3 in DNA: TGTGCCATCAGCAGGGAGGGGGAGAATTCACCCCTCCACTTT. Its translation: CAISREGENSPLHF.

The CDR3 DNA is TGCAGTGCTAGTGACCCGGGGATCTATGGCTACACCTTC. This sequence encodes CSASDPGIYGYTF. V and J are TRBV20-1 and TRBJ1-2, with no clear D. The CDR3 sequence is 13 residues long. The ends were cut back, 3 bases at V and 4 bases at J, with 12 bases in the middle. Germline V lookup: CDR1 DFQATT, CDR2 SNEGSKA (reference sequence).